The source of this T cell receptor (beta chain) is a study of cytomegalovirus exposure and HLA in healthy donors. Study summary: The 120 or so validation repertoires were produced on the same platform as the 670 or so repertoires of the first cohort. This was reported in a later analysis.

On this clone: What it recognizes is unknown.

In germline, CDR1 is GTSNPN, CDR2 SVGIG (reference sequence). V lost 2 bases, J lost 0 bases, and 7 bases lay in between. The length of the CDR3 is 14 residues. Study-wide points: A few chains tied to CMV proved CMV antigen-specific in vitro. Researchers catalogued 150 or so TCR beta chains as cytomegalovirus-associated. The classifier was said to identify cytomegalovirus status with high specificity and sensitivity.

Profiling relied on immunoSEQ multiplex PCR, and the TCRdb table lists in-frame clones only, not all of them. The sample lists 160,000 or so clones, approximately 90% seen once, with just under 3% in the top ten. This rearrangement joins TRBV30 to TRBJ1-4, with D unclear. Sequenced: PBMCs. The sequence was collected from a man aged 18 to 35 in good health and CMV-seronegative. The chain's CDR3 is CAWSSQATNEKLFF. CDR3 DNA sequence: TGTGCCTGGAGTTCGCAGGCAACTAATGAAAAACTGTTTTTT.